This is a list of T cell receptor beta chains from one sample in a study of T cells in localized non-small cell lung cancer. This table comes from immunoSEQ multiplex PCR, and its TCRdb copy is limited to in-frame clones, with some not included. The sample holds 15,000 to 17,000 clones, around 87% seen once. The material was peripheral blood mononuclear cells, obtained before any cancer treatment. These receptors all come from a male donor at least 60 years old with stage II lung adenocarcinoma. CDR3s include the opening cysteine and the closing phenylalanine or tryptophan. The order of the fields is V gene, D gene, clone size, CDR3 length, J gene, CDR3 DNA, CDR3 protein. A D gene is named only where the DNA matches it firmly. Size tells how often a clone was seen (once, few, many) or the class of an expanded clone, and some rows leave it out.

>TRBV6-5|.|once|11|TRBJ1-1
TGTGCCAGCAGAAGAAACACCGAAGCTTTCTTT
CASRRNTEAFF
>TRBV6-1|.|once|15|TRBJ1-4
TGTGCCAGCAGTGAAGCAAGGGGGTTGGGGGAAAAACTGTTTTTT
CASSEARGLGEKLFF
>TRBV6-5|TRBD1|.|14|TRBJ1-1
TGTGCCAGCAGTCGACAGGGGTCGAACACTGAAGCTTTCTTT
CASSRQGSNTEAFF
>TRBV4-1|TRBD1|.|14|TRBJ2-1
TGCGCCAGCAGTCTGGACAGGTCTAACGATGAGCAGTTCTTC
CASSLDRSNDEQFF
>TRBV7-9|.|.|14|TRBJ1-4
TGTGCCAGCAGCCCCGGGACCTTTAATGAAAAACTGTTTTTT
CASSPGTFNEKLFF
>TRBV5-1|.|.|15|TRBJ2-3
TGCGCCAGCAGCTTGGAGCTGGGCGGGACAGATACGCAGTATTTT
CASSLELGGTDTQYF
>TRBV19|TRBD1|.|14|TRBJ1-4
TGTGCCAGTAGTGAGGACAGGGGGTATGAAAAACTGTTTTTT
CASSEDRGYEKLFF
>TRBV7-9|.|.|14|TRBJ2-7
TGTGCCAGCAGCAGGGGACCCCTGGGGTACGAGCAGTACTTC
CASSRGPLGYEQYF
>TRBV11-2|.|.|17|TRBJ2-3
TGTGCCAGCAGCCCTCGGCTGGCGGGCACTAGCACAGATACGCAGTATTTT
CASSPRLAGTSTDTQYF
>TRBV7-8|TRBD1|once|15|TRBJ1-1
TGTGCCAGCAGCCTACAGGGGGCGACCGGCACTGAAGCTTTCTTT
CASSLQGATGTEAFF
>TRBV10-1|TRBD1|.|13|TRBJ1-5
TGCGCCAGCAGTCGGGACAGTCTAGCGCCCCAGCATTTT
CASSRDSLAPQHF
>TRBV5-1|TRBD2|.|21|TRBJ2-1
TGCGCCAGCAGCCCCTCCAGGAGCGGGAGGGCCTGGACGAACTCCTACAATGAGCAGTTCTTC
CASSPSRSGRAWTNSYNEQFF
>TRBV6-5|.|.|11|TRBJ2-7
TGTGCCAGCAGTTCCTCCGGGACATCGTACTTC
CASSSSGTSYF
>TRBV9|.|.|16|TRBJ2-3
TGTGCCAGCAGCGTAACTGAGGGGGGCAACACAGATACGCAGTATTTT
CASSVTEGGNTDTQYF
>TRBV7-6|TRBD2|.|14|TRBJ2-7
TGTGCCAGCAGCTTGGGGGAGGGCTCCTACGAGCAGTACTTC
CASSLGEGSYEQYF
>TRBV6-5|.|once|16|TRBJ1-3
TGTGCCAGCAGTTACTCTAGGGTTACCTCTGGAAACACCATATATTTT
CASSYSRVTSGNTIYF
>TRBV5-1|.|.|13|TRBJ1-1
TGCGCCAGCAGCTTGACGGGGGTAGTGGAAGCTTTCTTT
CASSLTGVVEAFF
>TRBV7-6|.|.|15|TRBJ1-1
TGTGCCAGCAGCCCCTCCGGAGGGGTGAACACTGAAGCTTTCTTT
CASSPSGGVNTEAFF
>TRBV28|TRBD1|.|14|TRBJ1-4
TGTGCCAGCAGTTTAGACAGGGGAAGGGAAAAACTGTTTTTT
CASSLDRGREKLFF
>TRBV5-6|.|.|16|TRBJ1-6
TGTGCCAGCAGCTTGGGACCTCCGGGACGCATTTCACCCCTCCACTTT
CASSLGPPGRISPLHF
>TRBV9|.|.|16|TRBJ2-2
TGTGCCAGCAGCCCCCCATCGGGCAGGGACACCGGGGAGCTGTTTTTT
CASSPPSGRDTGELFF
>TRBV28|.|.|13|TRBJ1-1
TGTGCCAGCAGTTTCCGTGGGAGCTCTGAAGCTTTCTTT
CASSFRGSSEAFF
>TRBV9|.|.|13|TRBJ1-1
TGTGCCAGCAGCGTAGCCCTTGGGACTGAAGCTTTCTTT
CASSVALGTEAFF
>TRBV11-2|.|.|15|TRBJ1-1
TGTGCCAGCAGCTTCTGGGGAGGGTTATTAGATGAAGCTTTCTTT
CASSFWGGLLDEAFF
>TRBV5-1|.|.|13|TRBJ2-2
TGCGCCAGCAGCTTATCGGGGAACGGGGAGCTGTTTTTT
CASSLSGNGELFF
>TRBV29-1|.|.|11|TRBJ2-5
TGCAGCTACAGACGGGGAGAGACCCAGTACTTC
CSYRRGETQYF
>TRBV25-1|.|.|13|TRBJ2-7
TGTGCCAGCAGCCTCGGGGCCGCCTACGAGCAGTACTTC
CASSLGAAYEQYF
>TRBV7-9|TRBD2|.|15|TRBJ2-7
TGTGCCAGCAGACCCTCTGCGGGGGAAAGAAACGAGCAGTACTTC
CASRPSAGERNEQYF
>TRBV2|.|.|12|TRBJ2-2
TGTGCCAGCAGTGGCTCGTTCGGGGAGCTGTTTTTT
CASSGSFGELFF
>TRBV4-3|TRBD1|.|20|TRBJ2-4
TGCGCCAGCAGCCAAGAAGGGGCGGGACAGGGGGCATCGGCCAAAAACATTCAGTACTTC
CASSQEGAGQGASAKNIQYF
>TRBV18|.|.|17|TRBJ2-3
TGTGCCAGCTCACCACGGGCTGAGCCCTACACCTCAGATACGCAGTATTTT
CASSPRAEPYTSDTQYF
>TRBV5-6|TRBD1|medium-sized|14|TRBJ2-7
TGTGCCAGCAGCTTCGGGACAGGGCTCTACGAGCAGTACTTC
CASSFGTGLYEQYF
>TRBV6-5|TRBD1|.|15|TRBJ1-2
TGTGCCAGCAGTTACCATGGACAGGCTAACTATGGCTACACCTTC
CASSYHGQANYGYTF
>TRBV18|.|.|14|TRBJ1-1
TGTGCCAGCTCACCACCGGCCCCGAACACTGAAGCTTTCTTT
CASSPPAPNTEAFF
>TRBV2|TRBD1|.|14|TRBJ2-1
TGTGCCAGCAAGTTGGGACAGGGGAACAATGAGCAGTTCTTC
CASKLGQGNNEQFF
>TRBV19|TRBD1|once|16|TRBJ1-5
TGTGCCAGTACCCCCGGACAGGGCAGAAGCAATCAGCCCCAGCATTTT
CASTPGQGRSNQPQHF
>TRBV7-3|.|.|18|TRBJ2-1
TGTGCCAGCAGCCTCTCTCCGGGGAGCGGTAGCTCCTACAATGAGCAGTTCTTC
CASSLSPGSGSSYNEQFF
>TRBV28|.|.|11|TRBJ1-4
TGTGCCAGCAGTTTAAGTGAAAAACTGTTTTTT
CASSLSEKLFF
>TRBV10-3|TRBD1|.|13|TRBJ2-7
TGTGCCATCAGGGACAGGGGCTTGGACGAGCAGTACTTC
CAIRDRGLDEQYF
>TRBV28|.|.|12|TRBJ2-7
TGTGCCAGCAGTGCCAGGGTCTACGAGCAGTACTTC
CASSARVYEQYF
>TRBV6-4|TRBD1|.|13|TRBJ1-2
TGTGCCAGCAGTCTGACAGGGGAGGGAGGCTACACCTTC
CASSLTGEGGYTF
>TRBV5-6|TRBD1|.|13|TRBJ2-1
TGTGCCAGCAGCTCGGGACAGTACAATGAGCAGTTCTTC
CASSSGQYNEQFF
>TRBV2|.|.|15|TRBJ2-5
TGTGCCAGCAGGGTACAGGGTCGGGCAGAAGAGACCCAGTACTTC
CASRVQGRAEETQYF
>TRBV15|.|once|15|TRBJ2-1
TGTGCCACCAGGAGGACTTCACAGCCGCTCAATGAGCAGTTCTTC
CATRRTSQPLNEQFF
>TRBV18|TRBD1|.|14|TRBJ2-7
TGTGCCAGCTCACCACCGACAGGGGGTTACGAGCAGTACTTC
CASSPPTGGYEQYF